This T cell receptor beta chain was retrieved from a study of T cell responses to AZD1222 COVID-19 vaccine. TCRdb's table, derived via immunoSEQ multiplex PCR, lists solely in-frame clones and lacks some. The table has about 130,000 clones, roughly 93% seen once; the top ten hold around 3.1%. With V trimmed by 3 bases and J by 11 bases, 7 bases remained unmatched. The CDR3 has 12 amino acids. The germline V gene has CDR1 SGHKS and CDR2 YYEKEE (reference sequence). The source is an adult in good health. The sequencing here drew on peripheral blood, taken on day 0 of AZD1222 vaccination. The chain employs TRBV5-5 and TRBJ1-1; 7 positions agree with TRBD1. For the CDR3, the DNA is TGTGCCAGCAGCTCCCCGACAGGGTGGGCTTTCTTT. Protein sequence: CASSSPTGWAFF.